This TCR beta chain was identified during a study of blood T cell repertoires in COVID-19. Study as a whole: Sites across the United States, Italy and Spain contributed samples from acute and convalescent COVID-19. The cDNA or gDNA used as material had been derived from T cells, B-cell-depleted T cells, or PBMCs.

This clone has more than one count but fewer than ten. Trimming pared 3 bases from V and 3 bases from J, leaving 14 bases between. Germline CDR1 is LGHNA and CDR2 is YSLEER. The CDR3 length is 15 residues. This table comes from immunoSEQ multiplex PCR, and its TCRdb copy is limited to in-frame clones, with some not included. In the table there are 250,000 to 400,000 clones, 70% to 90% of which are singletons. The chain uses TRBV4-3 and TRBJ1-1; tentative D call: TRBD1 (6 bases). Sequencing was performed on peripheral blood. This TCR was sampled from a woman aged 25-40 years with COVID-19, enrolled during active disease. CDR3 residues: CASSQEAGEYTEAFF. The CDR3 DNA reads TGCGCCAGCAGCCAGGAGGCAGGGGAGTACACTGAAGCTTTCTTT.